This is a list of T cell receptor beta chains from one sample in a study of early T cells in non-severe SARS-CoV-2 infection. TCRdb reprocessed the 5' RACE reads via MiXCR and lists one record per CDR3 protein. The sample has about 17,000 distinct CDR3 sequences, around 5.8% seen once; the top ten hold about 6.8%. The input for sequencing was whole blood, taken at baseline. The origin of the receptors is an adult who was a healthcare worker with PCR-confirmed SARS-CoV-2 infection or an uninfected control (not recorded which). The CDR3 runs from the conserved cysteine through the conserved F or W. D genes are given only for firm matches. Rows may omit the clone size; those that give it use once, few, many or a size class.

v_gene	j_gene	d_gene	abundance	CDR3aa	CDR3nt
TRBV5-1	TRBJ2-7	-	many	CASSLEAVTYEQYF	TGCGCCAGCAGCTTGGAAGCGGTAACCTACGAGCAGTACTTC
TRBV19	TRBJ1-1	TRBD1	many	CASIPGQGMRVFF	TGTGCCAGTATTCCGGGACAGGGAATGAGGGTTTTCTTT
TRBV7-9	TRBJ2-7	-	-	CASSLTGTDGYEQYF	TGTGCCAGCAGCCTCACCGGGACCGACGGCTACGAGCAGTACTTC
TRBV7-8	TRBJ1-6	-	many	CASRRGQNSPLHF	TGTGCCAGCAGGCGAGGACAAAATTCACCCCTCCACTTT
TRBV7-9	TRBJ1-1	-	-	CASSPGQHTEAFF	TGTGCCAGCAGCCCTGGGCAGCACACTGAAGCTTTCTTT
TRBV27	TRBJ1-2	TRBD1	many	CASSFRGQNYGYTF	TGTGCCAGCAGTTTCAGGGGGCAGAACTATGGCTACACCTTC
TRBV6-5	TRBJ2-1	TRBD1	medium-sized	CASSSRQGAYNEQFF	TGTGCCAGCAGTTCCAGACAGGGGGCCTACAATGAGCAGTTCTTC
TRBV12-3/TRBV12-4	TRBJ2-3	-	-	CASSLSGVADTQYF	TGTGCCAGCAGTTTATCCGGGGTCGCAGATACGCAGTATTTT
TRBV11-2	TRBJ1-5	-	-	CASSLEQRQPQHF	TGTGCCAGCAGTTTGGAACAGAGACAGCCCCAGCATTTT
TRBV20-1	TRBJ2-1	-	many	CSAGETQPGFYNEQFF	TGCAGTGCTGGGGAGACCCAACCCGGTTTCTACAATGAGCAGTTCTTC
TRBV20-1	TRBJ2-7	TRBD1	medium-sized	CSARGVKGQADYEQYF	TGCAGTGCTAGAGGGGTCAAGGGACAGGCTGACTACGAGCAGTACTTC
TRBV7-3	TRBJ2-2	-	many	CASSPSDSGSGELFF	TGTGCCAGCAGCCCTTCGGACAGCGGTTCCGGGGAGCTGTTTTTT
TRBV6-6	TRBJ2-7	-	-	CASSSPGKYEQYF	TGTGCCAGCAGTTCCCCCGGGAAATACGAGCAGTACTTC
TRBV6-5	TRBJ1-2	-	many	CASSYSNGDGYTF	TGTGCCAGCAGTTACTCGAACGGAGATGGCTACACCTTC
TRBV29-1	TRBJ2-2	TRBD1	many	CSAGGRGSNTGELFF	TGCAGCGCAGGGGGCCGGGGCTCGAACACCGGGGAGCTGTTTTTT
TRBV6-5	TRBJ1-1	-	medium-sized	CASRQGPHTEAFF	TGTGCCAGCAGACAGGGCCCGCACACTGAAGCTTTCTTT
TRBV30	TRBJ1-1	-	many	CAWSAGPVGNTEAFF	TGTGCCTGGAGTGCCGGACCCGTGGGGAACACTGAAGCTTTCTTT
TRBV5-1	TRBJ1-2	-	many	CASSLVWGSYGYTF	TGCGCCAGCAGCTTGGTATGGGGGAGCTATGGCTACACCTTC
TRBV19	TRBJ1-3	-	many	CATEGDSGNTIYF	TGTGCCACCGAAGGAGACTCTGGAAACACCATATATTTT
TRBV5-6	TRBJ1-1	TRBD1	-	CASSSYLGQGDSTEAFF	TGTGCCAGCAGCTCCTACCTTGGACAGGGAGACAGCACTGAAGCTTTCTTT
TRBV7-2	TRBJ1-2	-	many	CASSLNAGPYGYTF	TGTGCCAGCAGCTTAAATGCAGGGCCCTATGGCTACACCTTC
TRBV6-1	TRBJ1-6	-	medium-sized	CASSFISLNSPLHF	TGTGCCAGCAGTTTCATTTCCCTGAATTCACCCCTCCACTTT
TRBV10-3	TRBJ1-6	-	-	CAISGEVTSNSPLHF	TGTGCCATCAGTGGGGAGGTCACGAGTAATTCACCCCTCCATTTT
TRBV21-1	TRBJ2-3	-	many	CASRKGLAGGQDTQYF	TGTGCCAGCAGAAAGGGGCTAGCGGGGGGGCAAGATACGCAGTATTTT
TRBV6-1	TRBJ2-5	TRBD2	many	CAIRTPGGSETQYF	TGTGCCATAAGGACACCCGGGGGGTCGGAGACCCAGTACTTC
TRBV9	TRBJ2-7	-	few	CASSVSLGETYEQYF	TGTGCCAGCAGCGTCTCCCTTGGGGAAACCTACGAGCAGTACTTC
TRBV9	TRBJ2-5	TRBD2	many	CASSVVTSGGETQYF	TGTGCCAGCAGCGTAGTGACTAGCGGGGGAGAGACCCAGTACTTC
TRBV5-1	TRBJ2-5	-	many	CASSRPLGGETQYF	TGCGCCAGCAGCCGACCCCTGGGTGGAGAGACCCAGTACTTC
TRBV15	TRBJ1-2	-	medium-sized	CATSRDKAAYGYTF	TGTGCCACCAGCAGAGATAAGGCAGCCTATGGCTACACCTTC
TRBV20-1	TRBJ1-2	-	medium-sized	CSAPSLGRFYGYTF	TGCAGTGCTCCTTCCCTGGGCCGCTTCTATGGCTACACCTTC
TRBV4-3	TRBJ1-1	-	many	CASSQADRRNTEAFF	TGCGCCAGCAGCCAAGCCGACAGGAGGAACACTGAAGCTTTCTTT